The rows below give T cell receptor beta chains drawn from one sample of a study of CD8 T cells in ankylosing spondylitis. TCRdb reprocessed the 5' RACE reads via MiXCR and lists one record per CDR3 protein. The top ten clones hold approximately 4.6% of a sample with 200,000 to 300,000 distinct CDR3 sequences, roughly 32% of them seen once. Sequencing was done on a sample of blood, either unsorted or a sorted T cell fraction (not recorded which). Receptor source: a male donor with ankylosing spondylitis or in good health (not recorded which). Both conserved end residues are part of each CDR3. D genes are given only for firm matches. Size values are once, few and many counts, or a class for expanded clones, and some rows have none.

D,J,V,size,CDR3,DNA
TRBD1,TRBJ1-2,TRBV6-1,few,CASLTVGQGYGYTF,TGTGCCAGCCTTACGGTGGGACAGGGCTATGGCTACACCTTC
TRBD2,TRBJ2-5,TRBV20-1,NA,CSAHPAGGRQETQYF,TGCAGTGCTCACCCGGCGGGGGGGAGGCAAGAGACCCAGTACTTC
TRBD1,TRBJ2-3,TRBV6-1,NA,CASSAAAPGGARTDTQYF,TGTGCCAGCAGTGCCGCCGCCCCAGGGGGCGCGAGAACAGATACGCAGTATTTT
NA,TRBJ2-3,TRBV20-1,few,CSARDPASRTFTDTQYF,TGCAGTGCTAGAGATCCGGCTAGCCGAACGTTCACAGATACGCAGTATTTT
NA,TRBJ1-1,TRBV12-3/TRBV12-4,NA,CASSLGGAGDESFF,TGTGCCAGCAGTTTAGGGGGGGCAGGGGATGAATCTTTCTTT
NA,TRBJ2-7,TRBV2,NA,CARGRAYEQYF,TGTGCCAGGGGCAGGGCCTACGAGCAGTACTTC
TRBD1,TRBJ2-1,TRBV7-7,few,CASSPAGTGSEQFF,TGTGCCAGCAGCCCAGCCGGGACAGGGAGCGAGCAGTTCTTC
NA,TRBJ2-1,TRBV12-3/TRBV12-4,few,CASTLWGDEQFF,TGTGCCAGCACCCTTTGGGGGGATGAGCAGTTCTTC
NA,TRBJ2-3,TRBV15,NA,CATRRTDYTDTQYF,TGTGCCACCAGGCGGACGGACTACACAGATACGCAGTATTTT
NA,TRBJ2-3,TRBV20-1,few,CSASGNIAITDTQYF,TGCAGTGCTAGTGGTAATATAGCCATAACAGATACGCAGTATTTT
TRBD2,TRBJ2-3,TRBV20-1,NA,CSARAAADLAGGHGTQYF,TGCAGTGCTAGAGCCGCCGCCGACCTAGCGGGGGGGCACGGTACGCAGTATTTT
TRBD2,TRBJ2-5,TRBV30,NA,CASYGAGEETQYF,TGTGCCTCATACGGGGCGGGGGAAGAGACCCAGTACTTC
NA,TRBJ2-3,TRBV7-6,NA,CASSLLSVGDTQYF,TGTGCCAGCAGCTTACTGTCCGTGGGGGATACGCAGTATTTT
NA,TRBJ1-2,TRBV3-1,NA,CASSQGQVLYGYTF,TGTGCCAGCAGCCAAGGACAGGTCCTCTATGGCTACACCTTC
TRBD1,TRBJ1-2,TRBV27,NA,CASRDRGFYGYTF,TGTGCCAGCAGGGACAGGGGCTTCTATGGCTACACCTTC
TRBD1,TRBJ2-7,TRBV27,NA,CASSLISRGLEQYF,TGTGCCAGCAGTTTAATATCCAGGGGGTTGGAGCAGTACTTC
TRBD1,TRBJ2-2,TRBV12-3/TRBV12-4,few,CASSLPDRGIGTGELFF,TGTGCCAGCAGTCTCCCGGACAGGGGGATCGGCACCGGGGAGCTGTTTTTT
NA,TRBJ2-2,TRBV7-9,NA,CASSFGRFTGELFF,TGTGCCAGCAGCTTCGGCAGGTTCACCGGGGAGCTGTTTTTT
NA,TRBJ1-1,TRBV5-5,few,CASSLAMMNTEAFF,TGTGCCAGCAGCTTGGCCATGATGAACACTGAAGCTTTCTTT
NA,TRBJ2-3,TRBV5-1,few,CASSEGERTDTQYF,TGCGCCAGCAGCGAGGGCGAACGCACAGATACGCAGTATTTT
NA,TRBJ2-3,TRBV29-1,NA,CSVAQDATDTQYF,TGCAGCGTTGCTCAGGACGCCACAGATACGCAGTATTTT
NA,TRBJ2-1,TRBV18,few,CASSLGQGDEQFF,TGTGCCAGCTCACTGGGGCAGGGCGACGAGCAGTTCTTC
TRBD1,TRBJ2-7,TRBV20-1,few,CANRRVGGQIYEQYF,TGCGCGAATAGGCGGGTAGGGGGACAGATCTACGAGCAGTACTTC
NA,TRBJ2-7,TRBV6-1,NA,CASRPGPQYEQYF,TGTGCCAGCAGACCCGGGCCCCAGTACGAGCAGTACTTC
NA,TRBJ2-1,TRBV5-1,few,CASNGGGSGTYNEQFF,TGCGCCAGTAATGGAGGTGGTAGCGGAACCTACAATGAGCAGTTCTTC
NA,TRBJ1-1,TRBV12-3/TRBV12-4,NA,CASREGGAEAFF,TGTGCCAGCAGAGAGGGAGGAGCTGAAGCTTTCTTT
NA,TRBJ1-1,TRBV5-1,NA,CASRSTGNTEAFF,TGCGCCAGCAGGTCGACAGGGAACACTGAAGCTTTCTTT
TRBD2,TRBJ2-7,TRBV20-1,NA,CSEGKRGARAYEQYF,TGCAGTGAAGGGAAGCGGGGGGCGAGAGCTTACGAGCAGTACTTC
TRBD1,TRBJ2-5,TRBV12-3/TRBV12-4,many,CATSTGLETQYF,TGTGCCACCTCGACAGGGCTGGAGACCCAGTACTTC
NA,TRBJ2-3,TRBV4-2,NA,CASSQEERSTDTQYF,TGTGCCAGCAGCCAAGAGGAGCGAAGCACAGATACGCAGTATTTT